The following is a T cell receptor beta chain sequence with its context. The data are from a study of blood T cell repertoires in COVID-19. The CDR3 length is 14 residues. Between the trimmed V and J ends, which lost 4 bases and 2 bases, there was a span of 12 bases. Germline CDR1 reads MNHEY; CDR2 reads SVGEGT. Using immunoSEQ multiplex PCR, the repertoire was profiled, and TCRdb retains in-frame clones only, with some absent. The repertoire holds about 210,000 clones, with approximately 90% as singletons. This receptor was obtained from a man younger than 40 who had recovered from COVID-19. The chain is built from TRBV6-2 or TRBV6-3 and TRBJ2-7; no firm D call. The sequenced material came from PBMCs or T cells enriched from blood (not recorded which). CDR3 DNA: TGTGCCAGCAGTTTTCCCTCGGGTCCCTACGAGCAGTACTTC. Its protein is CASSFPSGPYEQYF.